These 17 T cell receptor beta chains were all obtained from the same sample, sequenced in a study of T cell clonality in common variable immunodeficiency. TCRdb keeps only in-frame clones here, not all; method: immunoSEQ multiplex PCR. The data show 30,000 to 40,000 clones, with none appearing a single time. Source material: peripheral blood mononuclear cells. Source of these receptors: a person aged 18 to 75 in good health.

This clone was detected many times. The read gets to within 3 residues of the CDR3 end, and the germline J gene fills in the rest. This rearrangement joins TRBV7-2 to TRBJ2-1; TRBD2 matches at 9 bases. After removal of 0 bases from V and 9 bases from J, the junction contained 6 bases not matched to a gene. The CDR3 covers 15 residues. Germline V gene lookup returns CDR1 SGHTA and CDR2 FQGNSA. CDR3 sequence: CASSLAAGGLVEQFF. The DNA read from the CDR3 is TGTGCCAGCAGCTTAGCGGCGGGAGGGCTTGTTGAG.

This clone was counted ten times or more. Read data end 3 residues before the CDR3 end; the end is taken from the germline J gene. This chain connects TRBV19 to TRBJ2-7, with 9 bases lining up with TRBD2. With V trimmed by 4 bases and J by 2 bases, 6 bases remained unmatched. From germline, CDR1 is LNHDA and CDR2 SQIVND (reference sequence). The CDR3 loop spans 15 amino acids. CDR3 DNA, as far as it was read: TGTGCCAGTAGTACCTCTCTAGCGGGGACCTACGAG. It is translated as CASSTSLAGTYE. The whole CDR3 sequence is CASSTSLAGTYEQYF.

This clone was recorded many times. The read stops 3 residues short of the end of the CDR3; the missing end is completed from the germline J gene. The chain carries TRBV20-1 and TRBJ2-3, with 7 nucleotides matching TRBD2. J gave up 6 bases and V 1 base, and 16 bases lay outside the gene matches. Germline-derived CDR1 and CDR2 are DFQATT and SNEGSKA (reference sequence). The CDR3 sequence is 17 residues long. CDR3 sequence: CSARAYETSSSWDTQYF. The covered CDR3 bases are TGCAGTGCTAGAGCCTATGAGACTAGCAGTTCATGGGATACG.

This clone was picked up many times. The CDR3 extends 3 residues past the end of the read, so its final part is completed from the germline J gene. The rearrangement uses TRBV4-1 and TRBJ2-7; no definite D call. CDR3 length: 15 residues. CDR1 MGHRA and CDR2 YSYEKL come from the germline V gene. V was trimmed by 0 bases and J by 3 bases, leaving 12 bases between them. The sequenced part of the CDR3 DNA is TGCGCCAGCAGCCAAGATCTCTCTATTATCTACGAG. Translated, it gives CASSQDLSIIYE. The full CDR3 sequence reads CASSQDLSIIYEQYF.

This clone has ten or more counts. Read data end 3 residues before the CDR3 end; the end is taken from the germline J gene. This chain connects TRBV6-1 to TRBJ2-7, with TRBD1 matching over 7 bases. V shed 1 base, J shed 5 bases, and the junction held 5 bases outside the gene matches. This CDR3 has 14 residues. The V gene's germline CDR1 is MNHNS and CDR2 SASEGT. The CDR3 DNA, read in part, is TGTGCCAGCAGTGAAGGACAGGGTGGCAACGAG. It translates to CASSEGQGGNE. The entire CDR3 is CASSEGQGGNEQYF.

This clone turned up a few times. The CDR3 extends 3 residues past the end of the read, so its final part is completed from the germline J gene. The chain is built from TRBV5-1 and TRBJ2-5; D might be TRBD2 (6 bases). CDR1 and CDR2 from the germline V gene are SGHRS and YFSETQ. The CDR3 has 14 amino acids. The V end was cut by 4 bases, the J end by 1 base, with 11 bases between. The CDR3 bases that were read are TGCGCCAGCAGCGCGGGACTCCTCCAAGAGACC. Translating it yields CASSAGLLQET. The CDR3 as a whole reads CASSAGLLQETQYF.

This clone was seen many times. Sequencing ends 3 residues short of the CDR3 end; the germline J gene provides the rest. The chain has TRBV12-3 or TRBV12-4 and TRBJ1-5; 7 positions agree with TRBD1. This CDR3 contains 18 residues. V was clipped by 6 bases and J by 0 bases; unmatched bases: 14. Partial CDR3 DNA: TGTGCCAGCAGCTCGACAGGGCCGGGGGGGTATAGCAATCAGCCC. Translation: CASSSTGPGGYSNQP. The whole CDR3 sequence reads CASSSTGPGGYSNQPQHF.

This clone was seen more than once but under ten times. The read gets to within 3 residues of the CDR3 end, and the germline J gene fills in the rest. V is TRBV10-2 and J is TRBJ2-2, with D possibly TRBD2 on 6 matching bases. Trimming cost V 6 bases and J 3 bases, with 11 bases left between them. CDR3 length: 14 residues. Germline assignment: CDR1 WSHSY and CDR2 SAAADI. CDR3 loop: CASSVGGDTGELFF. The sequenced part of the CDR3 DNA is TGCGCCAGCAGCGTCGGAGGGGACACCGGGGAG.

This clone qualifies as medium-sized. The read terminates 3 residues ahead of where the CDR3 ends, so the germline J gene completes it. This chain joins TRBV29-1 and TRBJ2-3, with 16 bases lining up with TRBD2. CDR3 length equals 14 residues. Germline CDR1 SQVTM, CDR2 ANQGSEA. Trimming cost V 6 bases and J 8 bases; bases outside gene matches: 5. CDR3 protein: CSVGTSGGAGTQYF. The CDR3 bases that were read are TGCAGCGTCGGGACTAGCGGGGGGGCGGGTACG.

The table lists this clone with many counts. The read ends 3 residues shy of where the CDR3 ends; the end is completed using the germline J gene. The chain uses TRBV29-1 and TRBJ2-7, with D possibly being TRBD1 (5 bases). Germline V lookup: CDR1 SQVTM, CDR2 ANQGSEA. This CDR3 has 14 amino acids. Trimming took off 6 bases at V and 1 base at J, with 16 bases between the two ends. Incomplete CDR3 DNA: TGCAGCGTGAGGCCCAGGGTAGGATCCTACGAG. Its protein product is CSVRPRVGSYE. The whole CDR3 sequence is CSVRPRVGSYEQYF.

This clone showed up many times. The missing CDR3 end, 3 residues past where the read stops, is filled in from the germline J gene. The rearrangement links TRBV20-1 to TRBJ2-7, with D unresolved. Trimming removed 5 bases from V and 3 bases from J, with 11 bases in between. Germline CDR1 and CDR2: DFQATT and SNEGSKA (reference sequence). This CDR3 is 12 amino acids long. The CDR3 DNA, read in part, is TGCAGTGCTCATCACCCCGGCTACGAG. Translation gives CSAHHPGYE. The CDR3, in full, reads CSAHHPGYEQYF.

This clone was seen more than once but under ten times. The CDR3 bases that were read are TGTGCCAGCAGCTTGTGGGGACAGTTGGAGACC. Translation: CASSLWGQLET. The full CDR3 sequence reads CASSLWGQLETQYF. The chain joins TRBV5-8 to TRBJ2-5; TRBD1 matches 7 bases. Coverage ceases 3 residues before the CDR3 finishes, and the germline J gene fills in the end. The junction had 5 bases not matched to a gene; V was cut back by 1 base and J by 5 bases. The CDR3 sequence is 14 residues long. The germline V gene encodes CDR1 SGHTS and CDR2 YDEGEE. Full variable domain (remainder filled in from reference TRBV5-8 and TRBJ2-5): EAGVTQSPTHLIKTRGQQATLRCSPISGHTSVYWYQQALGLGLQFLLWYDEGEERNRGNFPPRFSGRQFPNYSSELNVNALELEDSALYLCASSLWGQLETQYFGPGTRLLVL.

In its sample, this clone was seen many times. The read is 3 residues too short to cover the CDR3 end, so that end is filled in from the germline J gene. The chain couples TRBV5-1 to TRBJ1-5; no reliable D call. This CDR3 spans 15 amino acids. Deletions cut 2 bases from V and 0 bases from J, with 9 bases between. Germline V gene lookup returns CDR1 SGHRS and CDR2 YFSETQ. The CDR3 reads CASSFSGNSNQPQHF. The covered CDR3 bases are TGCGCCAGCAGCTTTTCGGGGAATAGCAATCAGCCC.

This clone was counted many times. The read terminates 3 residues before the CDR3 end, so the remaining end is supplied by the germline J gene. V gene TRBV20-1 combines with J gene TRBJ1-2, with 7 positions matching TRBD1. Unmatched junction bases numbered 5, after V lost 6 bases and J lost 4 bases. This CDR3 region has 12 residues. Germline values: CDR1 DFQATT, CDR2 SNEGSKA (reference sequence). The CDR3 here is CSASTGIYGYTF. CDR3 DNA (partial): TGCAGTGCGTCGACAGGGATCTATGGC.

This clone was counted at least ten times. The observed sequence ends 3 residues before the CDR3 terminus, with the missing tail filled in from the germline J gene. The chain has TRBV19 and TRBJ2-7, with a weak D call TRBD2 (6 bases). V gave up 6 bases and J gave up 0 bases, with 15 bases separating them. Germline V gene data show CDR1 as LNHDA and CDR2 as SQIVND (reference sequence). This CDR3 contains 15 residues. The covered CDR3 bases are TGTGCCAGTAGCGGGGGACCCAGGAACTCCTACGAG. Encoded protein: CASSGGPRNSYE. The CDR3 reads in full as CASSGGPRNSYEQYF.

This clone was seen repeatedly, ten times or more. The CDR3 end lies 3 residues beyond the end of the read and is filled in from the germline J gene. The rearrangement links TRBV7-9 to TRBJ1-2, with D unresolved. V lost 0 bases to trimming and J lost 7 bases, with 12 bases between them. Germline CDR1 reads SEHNR; CDR2 reads FQNEAQ (reference sequence). The CDR3 runs 14 residues. The sequenced CDR3 bases are TGTGCCAGCAGCTTAGCGTGGGGAGCGGCTGGC. This translates into CASSLAWGAAG. The entire CDR3 reads CASSLAWGAAGYTF. Filled out from reference TRBV7-9 and TRBJ1-2, the complete variable domain reads DTGVSQNPRHKITKRGQNVTFRCDPISEHNRLYWYRQTLGQGPEFLTYFQNEAQLEKSRLLSDRFSAERPKGSFSTLEIQRTEQGDSAMYLCASSLAWGAAGYTFGSGTRLTVV.

This clone was recorded a few times. The read is 3 residues too short to cover the CDR3 end, so that end is filled in from the germline J gene. The chain recombines TRBV5-5 with TRBJ1-2; D call uncertain. Germline V gives CDR1 SGHKS, CDR2 YYEKEE (reference sequence). The CDR3 has 14 amino acids. The covered CDR3 bases are TGTGCCAGCAGCCTGGAAAGGGCCCAAGAGACC. It yields the protein CASSLERAQET. The whole CDR3 sequence reads CASSLERAQETYTF.